These 18 T cell receptor beta chains came from one sample sequenced in a study of T cell repertoires in cytomegalovirus infection. Their recognized antigens are unknown. TCRdb re-called the reads with MiXCR, one entry per CDR3 protein. The data contain approximately 600,000 distinct CDR3 sequences, roughly 42% of them seen just once; the ten biggest clones take up 48%. The starting material was cultured PBMCs, obtained from culture after CMV antigen stimulation. All receptors derive from a human donor in good health (CMV status not recorded). Some clones in this sample may be carry-over from other donors' samples.

This clonotype occurred a few times. The chain carries TRBV7-9 and TRBJ2-4; perhaps D is TRBD1 or TRBD2 (5 bases each). Per germline, CDR1 SEHNR and CDR2 FQNEAQ (reference sequence). V was trimmed by 5 bases and J by 4 bases, leaving 12 bases between them. The CDR3 extends over 14 amino acids. The CDR3 region has the DNA TGTGCCAGCAGCCGTGGGACGGCTAAAAACATTCAGTACTTC. This translates into CASSRGTAKNIQYF.

V gene TRBV20-1 combines with J gene TRBJ2-5, with unresolved D. Per the germline V gene, CDR1 is DFQATT and CDR2 is SNEGSKA (reference sequence). The germline V and J ends were trimmed by 6 bases and 3 bases, with 17 bases remaining between them. The CDR3 sequence is 14 residues long. In nucleotides, the CDR3 is TGCAGTGCCGACCCCTCTCGGGCTAAAGAGACCCAGTACTTC. It specifies CSADPSRAKETQYF.

In its sample, this clonotype was seen a few times. J is TRBJ2-4 and V is TRBV25-1; perhaps TRBD2 as D (5 bases). V lost 9 bases and J lost 6, with 12 bases in between. The CDR3 is 12 amino acids. Per the germline V gene, CDR1 is MGHDK and CDR2 is SYGVNS. The CDR3 spells CASRDYGNIQYF. Written as DNA, the CDR3 is TGTGCCAGTCGGGATTATGGAAACATTCAGTACTTC.

This clonotype was seen repeatedly, ten times or more. The rearrangement links TRBV7-6 to TRBJ2-1; 8 bases map to TRBD2. Trimming at V came to 4 bases and at J to 2 bases, leaving 4 bases not matched to a gene. Germline V gene sequence: CDR1 SGHVS, CDR2 FNYEAQ. This CDR3 has 15 amino acids. For the CDR3, the DNA is TGTGCCAGCAGCTCCCTCGGGGGGGCCTACAATGAGCAGTTCTTC. This translates into CASSSLGGAYNEQFF.

This clonotype appeared many times. The gene calls are TRBV7-2 and TRBJ2-7; 14 bases line up with TRBD2. This CDR3 is built from 15 residues. V shed 0 bases, J shed 7 bases, and the junction held 2 bases outside the gene matches. CDR1 and CDR2 from the germline V gene are SGHTA and FQGNSA. This CDR3 is CASSLAGLAGAEQYF. The CDR3 DNA sequence: TGTGCCAGCAGCTTAGCGGGACTAGCGGGAGCAGAGCAGTACTTC.

J is TRBJ2-2 and V is TRBV5-6, with 11 positions matching TRBD2. The CDR3 is 16 residues long. CDR1 and CDR2 (germline): SGHDT, YYEEEE. Trimming cost V 4 bases and J 0 bases; bases outside gene matches: 2. The CDR3 reads CASSLGLAANTGELFF. CDR3 in DNA: TGTGCCAGCAGCCTGGGACTAGCGGCGAACACCGGGGAGCTGTTTTTT.

There are a few counts of this clonotype. V gene TRBV7-2 combines with J gene TRBJ2-2; TRBD1 agrees at 9 bases. CDR3 length equals 16 residues. The J segment lost 5 bases and the V segment lost 4 bases, leaving 8 bases of the junction unmatched. The germline CDR1 and CDR2 sequences are SGHTA and FQGNSA. The CDR3: CASSWSAGTGTGELFF. CDR3 bases: TGTGCCAGCAGCTGGTCCGCCGGGACAGGGACCGGGGAGCTGTTTTTT.

The gene calls are TRBV7-8 and TRBJ2-5, with D possibly being TRBD2 (5 bases). Germline assignment: CDR1 SGHVS and CDR2 FQNEAQ. The CDR3 is 15 amino acids. V was trimmed by 2 bases and J by 4 bases, leaving 14 bases between them. Here the CDR3 reads CASSLRPGSAETQYF. CDR3 sequence (DNA): TGTGCCAGCAGCTTAAGGCCGGGTAGCGCAGAGACCCAGTACTTC. Supplemented by reference TRBV7-8 and TRBJ2-5, the full variable domain reads GAGVSQSPRYKVAKRGQDVALRCDPISGHVSLFWYQQALGQGPEFLTYFQNEAQLDKSGLPSDRFFAERPEGSVSTLKIQRTQQEDSAVYLCASSLRPGSAETQYFGPGTRLLVL.

CDR3 amino acids: CASSSPSEGGGYTF. The CDR3 DNA follows: TGTGCCAGCAGTAGCCCATCTGAAGGTGGAGGCTACACCTTC. This chain joins TRBV12-3 or TRBV12-4 and TRBJ1-2, with no clear D. The CDR3 length is 14 residues. The V gene lost 5 bases and the J gene lost 8 bases, with 18 bases spanning the gap.

V is TRBV7-8 and J is TRBJ2-2; D is possibly TRBD2 (7 bases). This CDR3 has 15 residues. V was cut by 10 bases and J by 2 bases, with 17 bases left in between. The V gene's germline CDR1 is SGHVS and CDR2 FQNEAQ. CDR3 in amino acids: CAIIGGGANTGELFF. In nucleotides, the CDR3 is TGTGCCATCATAGGGGGGGGCGCCAACACCGGGGAGCTGTTTTTT.

The chain joins TRBV7-2 to TRBJ1-5; 8 bases are a match to TRBD1. V shed 2 bases, J shed 4 bases, and the junction held 16 bases outside the gene matches. The germline V gene has CDR1 SGHTA and CDR2 FQGNSA. The CDR3 is 19 residues long. The CDR3 here is CASSLRPGGGLGGNQPQHF. The CDR3 DNA is TGTGCCAGCAGCTTAAGACCAGGGGGCGGCTTAGGGGGGAATCAGCCCCAGCATTTT.

CDR3 coding DNA: TGTGCCAGCAGCCAAGACCAGGAGCCCCTCCACTTT. Its translation is CASSQDQEPLHF. This chain uses TRBV7-9 with TRBJ1-6; D not certain. V was trimmed by 5 bases and J by 13 bases, leaving 12 bases between them. The CDR3 extends over 12 amino acids. Looked up from germline, CDR1 is SEHNR and CDR2 is FQNEAQ (reference sequence).

The chain links TRBV20-1 to TRBJ1-2; D unresolved. The germline V gene encodes CDR1 DFQATT and CDR2 SNEGSKA (reference sequence). There are 13 residues in the CDR3. The germline V and J ends were trimmed by 6 bases and 6 bases, with 17 bases remaining between them. The CDR3 sequence is CSAQRSGWDGYTF. The CDR3 coding sequence is TGCAGTGCCCAGAGGTCCGGGTGGGATGGCTACACCTTC.

The DNA of the CDR3 is TGTGCCAGCAGCTTAGATAGCGGGGTCGAGACCCAGTACTTC. It translates to CASSLDSGVETQYF. The genes are TRBV11-2 and TRBJ2-5; 8 nucleotides line up with TRBD2. CDR1 and CDR2 (germline): SGHAT, FQNNGV. Trimming at V came to 0 bases and at J to 5 bases, leaving 2 bases not matched to a gene. This CDR3 region has 14 residues.

This clonotype has ten or more counts. The chain couples TRBV7-2 to TRBJ2-4; D is perhaps TRBD1 or TRBD2 (5 bases each). The germline V and J ends were trimmed by 1 base and 0 bases, with 13 bases remaining between them. CDR1 and CDR2 (germline): SGHTA, FQGNSA. The CDR3 totals 17 residues. For the CDR3, the DNA is TGTGCCAGCAGCTTAGACCGGGACCGGTTAGCCAAAAACATTCAGTACTTC. Amino acids: CASSLDRDRLAKNIQYF. Full variable domain (missing parts from reference TRBV7-2 and TRBJ2-4): GAGVSQSPSNKVTEKGKDVELRCDPISGHTALYWYRQSLGQGLEFLIYFQGNSAPDKSGLPSDRFSAERTGGSVSTLTIQRTQQEDSAVYLCASSLDRDRLAKNIQYFGAGTRLSVL.

This clonotype was observed a few times. V gene TRBV12-3 or TRBV12-4 combines with J gene TRBJ1-5; D ambiguous. Trimming removed 5 bases from V and 3 bases from J, with 8 bases in between. The CDR3 runs to 13 residues. This chain's CDR3 is CASSGSLNQPQHF. Written as DNA, the CDR3 is TGTGCCAGCAGTGGCAGCCTCAATCAGCCCCAGCATTTT.

This chain connects TRBV20-1 to TRBJ1-2; the D gene is possibly TRBD1 (6 bases). CDR3 length equals 19 residues. Germline CDR1 is DFQATT and CDR2 is SNEGSKA (reference sequence). V lost 0 bases to trimming and J lost 3 bases, with 26 bases between them. Here the CDR3 DNA reads TGCAGTGCTAGAGATCTAAACGGTTGGGGAGAAGGGGGGGACTATGGCTACACCTTC. Amino acid sequence: CSARDLNGWGEGGDYGYTF.

This clonotype was seen many times. V gene TRBV7-2 combines with J gene TRBJ1-2, with D possibly being TRBD1 (5 bases). Germline V gene sequence: CDR1 SGHTA, CDR2 FQGNSA. V shed 1 base and J shed 5 bases, with 8 bases lying between them. CDR3 length: 13 residues. CDR3 residues: CASSLGQTYGYTF. The CDR3 region has the DNA TGTGCCAGCAGCTTAGGACAGACATATGGCTACACCTTC.